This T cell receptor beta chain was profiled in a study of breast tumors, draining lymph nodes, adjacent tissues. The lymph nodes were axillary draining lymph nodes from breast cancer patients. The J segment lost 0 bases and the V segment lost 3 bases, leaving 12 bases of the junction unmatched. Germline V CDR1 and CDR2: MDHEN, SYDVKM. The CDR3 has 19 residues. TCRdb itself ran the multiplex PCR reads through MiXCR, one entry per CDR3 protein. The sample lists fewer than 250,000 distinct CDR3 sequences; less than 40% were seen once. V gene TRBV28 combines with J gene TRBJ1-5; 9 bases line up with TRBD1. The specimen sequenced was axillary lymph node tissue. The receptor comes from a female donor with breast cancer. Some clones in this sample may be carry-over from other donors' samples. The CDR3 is CASSFPFGTGFYSNQPQHF. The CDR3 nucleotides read TGTGCCAGCAGTTTCCCTTTTGGGACAGGGTTTTATAGCAATCAGCCCCAGCATTTT.